This record concerns one TCR beta chain sequence. No antigen is known for it. The source of the sample is a study of T cell repertoires in cytomegalovirus infection. TCRdb itself ran the reads through MiXCR, one entry per CDR3 protein. The table has 450,000 to 650,000 distinct CDR3 sequences, around 40% seen once; the top ten hold 40% to 60%. The CDR3 is 12 amino acids. Trimming took off 3 bases at V and 9 bases at J, with 9 bases between the two ends. In germline, CDR1 is SEHNR, CDR2 FQNEAQ (reference sequence). Sequences were derived from cultured PBMCs, sampled from culture after CMV antigen stimulation. The sequence derives from a human donor in good health (CMV status not recorded). Some clones in this sample may be carry-over from other donors' samples. The chain has TRBV7-9 and TRBJ2-1; D ambiguous. The CDR3 here is CASSFVRPEQFF. The CDR3 bases are TGTGCCAGCAGCTTTGTCAGACCTGAGCAGTTCTTC.